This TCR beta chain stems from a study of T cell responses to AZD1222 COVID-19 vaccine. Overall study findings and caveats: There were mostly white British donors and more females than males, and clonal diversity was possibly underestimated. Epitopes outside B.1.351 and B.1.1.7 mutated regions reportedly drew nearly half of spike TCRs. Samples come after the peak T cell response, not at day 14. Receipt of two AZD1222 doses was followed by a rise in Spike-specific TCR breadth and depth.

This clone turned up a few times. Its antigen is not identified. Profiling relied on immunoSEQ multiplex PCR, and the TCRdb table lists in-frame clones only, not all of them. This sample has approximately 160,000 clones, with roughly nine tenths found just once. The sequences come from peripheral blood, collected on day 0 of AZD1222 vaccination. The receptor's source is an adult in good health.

CDR3 nucleotides: TGCGCCAGCACACTTACCGGACAGGGTTCACCCCTCCACTTT. It specifies CASTLTGQGSPLHF. V and J are TRBV4-1 and TRBJ1-6, with TRBD1 matching 8 bases. The J segment lost 9 bases and the V segment lost 7 bases, leaving 8 bases of the junction unmatched. The CDR3 runs to 14 residues. Germline CDR1 MGHRA, CDR2 YSYEKL.